This TCR beta chain was captured by sequencing in a study of cytomegalovirus exposure and HLA in healthy donors. Germline assignment: CDR1 WSHSY and CDR2 SAAADI. Trimming pared 4 bases from V and 3 bases from J, leaving 6 bases between. The CDR3 length is 12 residues. Amplification used 60 Vbeta primers and 13 Jbeta primers. This table comes from immunoSEQ multiplex PCR, and its TCRdb copy is limited to in-frame clones, with some not included. The sample shows hundreds of thousands of clones, approximately 90% of them seen only once. The rearrangement links TRBV10-2 to TRBJ2-5; D is undetermined. Sample: PBMCs. The clonotype was recovered from a woman between 18 and 29 years old in good health and CMV-seronegative. This chain's CDR3 is CASSVLKETQYF. The CDR3 region has the DNA TGCGCCAGCAGTGTTCTTAAAGAGACCCAGTACTTC.